This T cell receptor beta chain was documented in a study of T cell responses to AZD1222 COVID-19 vaccine. Assay: immunoSEQ multiplex PCR; the TCRdb copy retains only in-frame clones and omits some. Of more than 150,000 clones listed, over 90% are singletons. Trimming cost V 4 bases and J 0 bases, with 7 bases left between them. Per germline, CDR1 MNHEY and CDR2 SVGAGI. This CDR3 comprises 14 residues. The sequenced sample was peripheral blood, obtained 28 days after the second AZD1222 dose. This rearrangement joins TRBV6-5 to TRBJ1-3; D gene uncertain. This TCR derives from an adult who received the AZD1222 COVID-19 vaccine. CDR3 bases: TGTGCCAGCAGTTTATCCTACTCTGGAAACACCATATATTTT. This translates into CASSLSYSGNTIYF.